The T cell receptor delta chain described here comes from a study of gamma-delta T cells after stem cell transplantation. Germline V gene data show CDR1 as GEAIGNYY and CDR2 as EKD. CDR3 length: 18 residues. Concerning this clone itself: Since a far larger clone is one base different, this is likely a read error.

TCRdb reanalyzed the RT-PCR reads using CATT. The sample has around 1,700 delta-chain clones; roughly a third are singletons. This clonotype was sampled from a human donor. It is not recorded whose cells these are; they may come from a transplant donor. The gene calls are TRDV2 and TRDJ3, with D maybe TRDD3 (6 bases). Specimen: gamma-delta T cells. This chain's CDR3 is CACDTAGISSWDTQQMFF. CDR3 DNA sequence: TGTGCCTGTGACACCGCGGGGATTAGCTCCTGGGACACCCAACAGATGTTTTTC.